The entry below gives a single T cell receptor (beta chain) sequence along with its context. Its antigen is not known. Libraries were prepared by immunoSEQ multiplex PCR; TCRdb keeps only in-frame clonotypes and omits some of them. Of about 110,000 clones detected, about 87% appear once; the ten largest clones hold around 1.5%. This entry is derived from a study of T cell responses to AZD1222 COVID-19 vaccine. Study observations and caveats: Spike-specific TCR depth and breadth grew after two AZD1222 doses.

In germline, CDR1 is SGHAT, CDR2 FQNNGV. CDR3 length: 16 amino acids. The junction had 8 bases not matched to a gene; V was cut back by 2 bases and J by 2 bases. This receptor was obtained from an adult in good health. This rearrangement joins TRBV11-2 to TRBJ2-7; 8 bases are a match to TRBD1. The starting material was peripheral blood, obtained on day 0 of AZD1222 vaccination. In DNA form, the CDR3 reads TGTGCCAGCAGCTTAAATCCGGGACAGGCCACCTACGAGCAGTACTTC. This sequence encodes CASSLNPGQATYEQYF.